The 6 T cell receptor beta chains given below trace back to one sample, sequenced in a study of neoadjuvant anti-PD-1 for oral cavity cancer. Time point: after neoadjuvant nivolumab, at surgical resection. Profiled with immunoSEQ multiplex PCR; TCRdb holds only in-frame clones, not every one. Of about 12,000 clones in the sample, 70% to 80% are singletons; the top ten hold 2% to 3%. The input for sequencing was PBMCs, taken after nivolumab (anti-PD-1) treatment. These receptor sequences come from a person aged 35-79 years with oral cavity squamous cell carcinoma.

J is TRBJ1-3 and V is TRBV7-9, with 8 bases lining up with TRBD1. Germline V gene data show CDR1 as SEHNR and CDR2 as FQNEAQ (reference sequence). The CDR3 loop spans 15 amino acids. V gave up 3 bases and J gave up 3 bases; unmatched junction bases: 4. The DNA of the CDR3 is TGTGCCAGCAGCTTCCTACAGGGGGGTGGAAACACCATATATTTT. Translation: CASSFLQGGGNTIYF.

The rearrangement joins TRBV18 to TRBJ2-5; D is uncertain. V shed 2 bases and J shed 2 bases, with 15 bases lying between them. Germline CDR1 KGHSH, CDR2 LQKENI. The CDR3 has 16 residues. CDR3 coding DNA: TGTGCCAGCTCACCAATGTCGCGGATACCGCAAGAGACCCAGTACTTC. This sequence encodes CASSPMSRIPQETQYF.

Here the CDR3 reads CASNKRRTRQGAYNEQFF. DNA of the CDR3: TGTGCCAGCAACAAGAGAAGGACGAGACAGGGGGCATACAATGAGCAGTTCTTC. This chain joins TRBV5-4 and TRBJ2-1; 10 bases agree with TRBD1. The V segment lost 6 bases and the J segment 4 bases; nucleotides outside the gene matches: 16. The CDR3 length is 18 residues. CDR1 SGHNT and CDR2 YYREEE come from the germline V gene (reference sequence).

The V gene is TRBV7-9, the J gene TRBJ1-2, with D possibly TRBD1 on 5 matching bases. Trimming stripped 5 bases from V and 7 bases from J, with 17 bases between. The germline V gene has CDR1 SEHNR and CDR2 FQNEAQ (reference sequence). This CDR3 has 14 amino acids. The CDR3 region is CASSLMAGIAGYTF. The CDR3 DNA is TGTGCCAGCAGCCTAATGGCAGGGATTGCTGGCTACACCTTC.

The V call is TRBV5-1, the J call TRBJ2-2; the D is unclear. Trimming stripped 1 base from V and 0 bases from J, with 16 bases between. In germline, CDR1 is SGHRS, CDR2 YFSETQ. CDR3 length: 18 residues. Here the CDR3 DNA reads TGCGCCAGCAGCTTGCCGTCCCGAGGCCGCTCGAACACCGGGGAGCTGTTTTTT. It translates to CASSLPSRGRSNTGELFF.

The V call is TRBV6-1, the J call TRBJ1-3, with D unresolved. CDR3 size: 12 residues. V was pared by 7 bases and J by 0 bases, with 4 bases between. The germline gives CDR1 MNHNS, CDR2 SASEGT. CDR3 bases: TGTGCCAGCAAGGTCTCTGGAAACACCATATATTTT. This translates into CASKVSGNTIYF.